A single T cell receptor beta chain is shown here with its context. Its antigen specificity is not known. No much larger clone is present one base from it, and per-base qualities are unavailable. This sample is part of a study of cytomegalovirus exposure and HLA in healthy donors (dated 2017 in TCRdb). At the level of the whole study: According to an earlier analysis of a few hundred of the donors, about 179 million T cells yielded roughly 110 million unique TCR beta sequences and 276 Gb of sequence data. Roughly 300 gigabases of sequencing data and 70 million to 100 million unique TCR sequences were included in an early release covering 500 to 750 HLA-typed donors. Of the roughly 400 genotyped donors, about 80% fell in the genetic ancestry cluster associated with self-reported Caucasian donors. The study aimed to test whether signatures of past pathogen exposure could be identified by cataloging public T cell receptors. Using immunosequencing, the study profiled T cell repertoires from around 680 subjects and related those repertoires to cytomegalovirus serostatus. Besides the first cohort of about 730 subjects, a separate validation cohort made up of roughly 120 different subjects was used. To predict cytomegalovirus infection status, the study brought together high-throughput TCR immunosequencing, statistical association of individual TCRs with disease status, and machine learning. A later analysis re-examined previously published TCR beta repertoires from just over 650 donors and added high-resolution HLA genotyping to investigate patterns of TCR occurrence. Rather than using new phenotypic data, the later analysis identified candidate immune exposures from TCR beta sequences and from how often those sequences occurred across donors. To decide whether each TCR beta V gene segment behaved as functional or pseudogenic, an earlier analysis of some 600 of the donors relied on high-throughput TCR beta sequencing. Donor age, sex, ethnicity and CMV serostatus were compiled alongside the repertoire data. A later genetic analysis took genome-wide SNP genotypes for about 55% of the roughly 700 donors and used that subset as a discovery cohort. Every repertoire in the discovery cohort had been generated on one and the same sequencing platform. Class I and class II HLA loci were covered by the typing at four-digit resolution. Typing coverage differed by locus: A, B, C, DRB1 and DQB1 were typed in about 620-640 donors, DQA1 in 522, DPA1 in over 600, and DPB1 in around 440. Because of strong linkage in the cohort, roughly five DR-DQ haplotypes were treated as single units for association and clustering. Among about 370 genotyped donors of the cohort, an average of around 250,000 unique TCR beta nucleotide sequences was sequenced per donor, of which 15% to 20% were non-productive.

The CDR3 starts with the cysteine, ends with the phenylalanine, and has 16 residues. Just CDR3 DNA is preserved here, 48 bases in frame from base 1. CDR1 and CDR2 are drawn from the germline V gene: SNHLY, FYNNEI. For this chain, trimming is 5 bases at the V end and 2 bases at the J end, and the number of junction bases without a gene match is 8. Library construction relied on the immunoSEQ multiplex PCR assay. A mixture of 60 forward primers for TCR Vbeta segments and 13 reverse primers for TCR Jbeta segments was used in the multiplex PCR. A multiplex PCR assay on genomic DNA amplified the CDR3 region of rearranged TCR beta genes. The Illumina HiSeq System was used to sequence the amplified TCR beta libraries as 87-base-pair reads. The original pipeline was this. A later analysis counted about 82 million unique TCR beta chains across the 666 repertoires, and roughly 11 million of these chains were shared by at least two donors. To remove PCR and sequencing errors, raw reads were error-corrected and collapsed into unique sequences using a nearest-neighbor algorithm that merged closely related sequences. CDR3 sequences were aligned to IMGT reference sequences to assign V, D and J gene segments. Each retained sequence needed at least a six-nucleotide match to both a V gene segment and a J gene segment. A rearrangement counted as productive if the CDR3 had no stop codons and remained in frame with V and J, and every other rearrangement counted as non-productive. CDR3 was defined by IMGT convention, running from the second conserved V-encoded cysteine to the conserved J-encoded phenylalanine. The earlier analysis of a few hundred of the donors excluded sequences that lacked an unambiguous match to a single V gene segment. In an earlier analysis of some 590 of the donors, a V segment was called functional when productive rearrangements were above 56.7%, and segregating when the standard deviation between donors exceeded 5%. To diagnose cytomegalovirus status from the catalog of TCR beta chain sequences, a statistical classification framework was built. In a later analysis, V and J genes were assigned by comparing TCR nucleotide sequences against IMGT/GENE-DB human TR gene sequences. The TCRdist pipeline was used in a later analysis to assign CDR3 sequences and most-parsimonious VDJ recombination scenarios. In a later analysis, each TCR beta chain was defined by its CDR3 amino acid sequence together with its V-gene family, and reads without a unique V-gene family were excluded. In a later analysis, 450 to 600 highly shared, low-generation-probability nucleotide sequences were removed to address suspected cross-contamination and a sequencing artifact. In a later analysis, a clonal expansion index was calculated for each public chain from normalized within-repertoire ranks of inferred template counts. In a later analysis, generation probabilities were computed using a VDJ recombination model fitted to out-of-frame rearrangements, and the results were checked against IGoR. A later analysis scored TCR-TCR, TCR-HLA and TCR-CMV co-occurrence with hypergeometric tests, applying a repertoire-size bias correction to TCR pairs. To estimate false discovery rates, a later analysis permuted the HLA or CMV assignments 20 times. A later analysis grouped co-occurring TCRs with DBSCAN, adding TCRdist sequence similarity when clustering within HLA-allele-positive subsets. For co-occurrence clustering, repertoires with fewer than 30,000 or more than 120,000 public chains were excluded, along with about five repertoires with anomalous nucleotide sharing. Here the immuneACCESS table is served through TCRdb, limited to in-frame sequences with V and J called. Missing clones are a known gap in these copies; in checked studies unresolved V genes cover under half, and the rest lacks a known reason. V, J and clone size are those of that table, while D and trimming were read from the DNA. The sample table lists some 150,000 clones, around three fifths of them with a count of one. The ten largest clones capture 2.4% of the sample.

The cohort comprised 550 to 700 healthy bone marrow donors. Cohort members were all nominally healthy when sampled, although unrecorded immune exposures were likely present. The donor tested CMV seronegative and was one of the 352 seronegative cohort members. Each donor provided a peripheral blood sample, and peripheral blood mononuclear cells were used for TCR beta sequencing. The Qiagen DNeasy Blood Extraction Kit was used to extract genomic DNA from the blood cell samples. Overall study outcomes, separate from this receptor: Most TCR sequences were seen in very few donors, while some public TCRs were found in many individuals. Specific HLA alleles were associated with 18,000 or so TCR beta sequences at a false discovery rate of 0.05 in a later analysis. A later analysis found that TCR association rates varied across HLA loci, with DRB1 alleles showing the most associated TCRs and HLA-C alleles the fewest. A further reported finding was that TCR beta sequences accurately predicted the HLA-A and HLA-B alleles for most subjects in the first cohort. The study gave a list of under 200 TCR beta chains associated with cytomegalovirus. Assigning TCR associations to individual alleles was difficult when HLA alleles, especially DR and DQ, strongly co-occurred. The classifier was reported to diagnose cytomegalovirus status with high specificity and sensitivity in both the original and validation cohorts. Broadly in line with IMGT annotations, most TCR beta V segments showed up in productive rearrangements about 90% or about 30% of the time in an earlier analysis of several hundred of the donors. According to a later analysis, parvovirus B19, influenza, CMV and Epstein-Barr virus appeared linked to several top co-occurrence clusters. In a later genetic analysis, a missense DCLRE1C variant was associated with V-gene and J-gene trimming of TCR beta chains, and the association was replicated in an independent cohort. In a later analysis, HLA-associated TCR beta chains showed more clonal expansion and lower generation probabilities than non-associated chains that were equally common. In a later genetic analysis, fewer N-insertions in productive TCRs were reported among donors in an Asian-associated ancestry cluster than the approximately 670-donor mean. Linkage disequilibrium might explain the correlated functional status among segregating V segments, but an unknown experimental factor could not be excluded. The 87-base-pair reads could not distinguish some IMGT-functional V segments, including TRBV6-2 and TRBV6-3, so those segments were excluded. Because HLA typing was missing for some donors at each locus, association tests included only the typed subset. According to a later analysis, most CMV-associated TCR beta chains appeared to be HLA-restricted, and the HLA associations seemed to be driven largely by CMV exposure. The presence/absence analyses assumed that sequencing depth was roughly uniform across donors, and that assumption may not be true. A cluster of highly shared sequence variants was judged likely to be a technical artifact of the sequencing pipeline. In this cohort, only TCR beta chains were sequenced, and detectable features were limited by the absence of alpha or paired-chain data. For the cohort, immune exposure information was limited to CMV serostatus. In vitro tests confirmed that three of the cytomegalovirus-associated TCR beta chains recognize cytomegalovirus antigens. The authors suggested that the approach could potentially be generalized to other disease states and immunological phenotypes. Because counts were too low, roughly 17 rarely observed V segments, including chromosome 9 orphons, were left out of the earlier analysis of 500 to 650 of the donors.

The receptor's source is a woman between 40 and 55 years old in good health and CMV-seronegative. What was sequenced was PBMCs. The rearranged chain carries TRBV2 and TRBJ1-5, with 8 bases in between that match TRBD1. The sequence in DNA is TGTGCCAGCAGTTCTCCAGGGGGCGCGGGCAATCAGCCCCAGCATTTT. The resulting protein is CASSSPGGAGNQPQHF.